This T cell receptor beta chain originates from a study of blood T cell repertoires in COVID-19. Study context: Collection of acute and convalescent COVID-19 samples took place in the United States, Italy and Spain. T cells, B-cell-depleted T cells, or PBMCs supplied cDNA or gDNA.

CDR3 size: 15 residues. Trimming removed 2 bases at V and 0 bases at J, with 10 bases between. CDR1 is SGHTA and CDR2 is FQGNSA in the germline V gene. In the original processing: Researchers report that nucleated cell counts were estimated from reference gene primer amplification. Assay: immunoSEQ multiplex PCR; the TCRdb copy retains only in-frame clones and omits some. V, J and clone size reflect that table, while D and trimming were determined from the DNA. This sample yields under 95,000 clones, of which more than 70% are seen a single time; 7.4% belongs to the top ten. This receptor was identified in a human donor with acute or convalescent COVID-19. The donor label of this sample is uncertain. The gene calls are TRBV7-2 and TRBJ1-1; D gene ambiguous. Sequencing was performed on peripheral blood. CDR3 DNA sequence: TGTGCCAGCAGCTTACCGGGAACATTGAACACTGAAGCTTTCTTT. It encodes CASSLPGTLNTEAFF.